The entry below gives a single T cell receptor beta chain sequence along with its context. Trimming shortened V by 0 bases and J by 12 bases, and 13 bases separated the two germline ends. The germline CDR1 and CDR2 sequences are SGHDN and FVKESK. This CDR3 has 13 residues. This record belongs to a study of blood T cell repertoires in COVID-19. Overall study context: The United States, Italy and Spain were the sources of the acute and convalescent COVID-19 samples.

Recruited during active infection, patients (from Seattle) were subsequently followed longitudinally. Clones were read by immunoSEQ multiplex PCR, and TCRdb kept only the in-frame ones, dropping some. The sample lists more than 200,000 clones; approximately 86% were seen once. Specimen: peripheral blood. The V call is TRBV14, the J call TRBJ2-3; weak D call: TRBD1 (6 bases). The clonotype was recovered from a woman aged 55-69 years with COVID-19, enrolled during active disease. CDR3 DNA sequence: TGTGCCAGCAGCCAAGATAGAATGGGACAACAGTATTTT. It yields the protein CASSQDRMGQQYF.